A single sample is the source of the 6 T cell receptor beta chains below, sequenced in a study of blood T cells in healthy people across ages. Sample-barcoded 5' priming and a J-beta primer mix drove a second PCR of 7 to 11 cycles. MiXCR was run by TCRdb on the 5' RACE reads, yielding one entry per CDR3 protein. Seen here are 450,000 to 700,000 distinct CDR3 sequences, 27% observed once, and the top ten hold approximately 17%. Sequencing was done on a sample of blood. These receptors were obtained from an older woman in good health.

V gene TRBV20-1 combines with J gene TRBJ2-6, with D unresolved. The germline gives CDR1 DFQATT, CDR2 SNEGSKA (reference sequence). The CDR3 has 14 residues. Trimming took off 5 bases at V and 2 bases at J, with 10 bases between the two ends. The CDR3 here is CSALSTAGANVLTF. CDR3 coding DNA: TGCAGTGCTCTTTCGACGGCTGGGGCCAACGTCCTGACTTTC.

This clonotype was seen a few times. V and J are TRBV11-2 and TRBJ2-7; possibly TRBD1 for D (6 bases). V lost 6 bases and J 1 base, leaving 13 bases between the germline ends. The V gene's germline CDR1 is SGHAT and CDR2 FQNNGV. The CDR3 has 14 amino acids. The CDR3 DNA reads as TGTGCCAGCAGGCCTAGACAGGCTTCCTACGAGCAGTACTTC. It specifies CASRPRQASYEQYF. Filled out from reference TRBV11-2 and TRBJ2-7, the complete variable domain reads EAGVAQSPRYKIIEKRQSVAFWCNPISGHATLYWYQQILGQGPKLLIQFQNNGVVDDSQLPKDRFSAERLKGVDSTLKIQPAKLEDSAVYLCASRPRQASYEQYFGPGTRLTVT.

CDR3 amino acids: CASSQSGTMNTGELFF. CDR3 DNA: TGTGCCAGCTCACAATCCGGGACAATGAACACCGGGGAGCTGTTTTTT. The chain links TRBV18 to TRBJ2-2; possibly TRBD1 for D (6 bases). The CDR3 length is 16 residues. Trimming left V 4 bases short and J 1 base short, with 13 bases between. Per germline, CDR1 KGHSH and CDR2 LQKENI.

This clonotype showed up just a few times. The CDR3 region has the DNA TGTGCCAGCAGCCTATATGCCGGGGAGCTGTTTTTT. Its translation: CASSLYAGELFF. This rearrangement joins TRBV7-3 to TRBJ2-2; D is undetermined. In germline, CDR1 is SGHTA, CDR2 FQGTGA. Trimming shortened V by 5 bases and J by 6 bases, and 7 bases separated the two germline ends. This CDR3 contains 12 residues.

The chain employs TRBV25-1 and TRBJ2-5; 10 positions match TRBD1. The end of the DNA fits TRBJ2-1 better, so the J call may be wrong. CDR1 is MGHDK, CDR2 SYGVNS, per germline. The CDR3 is 16 amino acids. The chain's CDR3 is CASSEYTGTGDSEQFF. The CDR3 DNA is TGTGCCAGCAGTGAATACACAGGGACAGGGGACTCCGAGCAGTTCTTC.

The chain couples TRBV12-3 or TRBV12-4 to TRBJ2-3; 7 bases align to TRBD1. This CDR3 has 17 residues. The trim removed 2 bases at V and 2 bases at J, leaving 10 bases unmatched. The DNA for the CDR3 is TGTGCCAGCAGTTTATTTGGTTGGGACAGTAACACAGATACGCAGTATTTT. Translating gives CASSLFGWDSNTDTQYF.